These 32 T cell receptor beta chains were sequenced from one sample in a study of blood T cells in healthy people across ages. The second PCR ran roughly 6 to 11 cycles with a sample-barcoded 5' primer and J-beta primers. Using its own MiXCR run on the 5' RACE reads, TCRdb lists one record per CDR3 protein. The sample yields more than 1.4 million distinct CDR3 sequences, around 42% seen once. Sequenced input: blood. Source of these receptors: a woman aged 18-29 years in good health.

The chain links TRBV18 to TRBJ1-2, with D uncertain. Germline V lookup: CDR1 KGHSH, CDR2 LQKENI. The CDR3 covers 15 residues. Between the trimmed V and J ends, which lost 4 bases and 4 bases, there was a span of 16 bases. The CDR3 nucleotides read TGTGCCAGCTCACGCCAGGATGGGATCATCTATGGCTACACCTTC. Translating it yields CASSRQDGIIYGYTF.

This clonotype has just a few counts. V and J are TRBV20-1 and TRBJ2-3; D tentatively fits TRBD1 or TRBD2 (6 bases each). In germline, CDR1 is DFQATT, CDR2 SNEGSKA (reference sequence). The CDR3 spans 13 residues. Between the trimmed V and J ends, which lost 7 bases and 8 bases, there was a span of 19 bases. The DNA of the CDR3 is TGCAGTGGGGGGGACACCTTTAGCGGTACGCAGTATTTT. Translated: CSGGDTFSGTQYF.

V gene TRBV10-1 combines with J gene TRBJ2-1; 9 bases line up with TRBD1. Trimming removed 6 bases from V and 7 bases from J; junction bases left unmatched: 10. The CDR3 runs 15 residues. Germline V gene sequence: CDR1 WNHNN, CDR2 SYGVQD (reference sequence). For the CDR3, the DNA is TGCGCCAGCAGCAAAACCGGGACAGGGAGGAATGAGCAGTTCTTC. This gives the protein CASSKTGTGRNEQFF.

This clonotype appeared a few times. This rearrangement joins TRBV10-3 to TRBJ2-7; D could derive from TRBD1 or TRBD2 (5 bases each). This CDR3 has 13 amino acids. V lost 2 bases and J lost 6, with 11 bases in between. Germline loops: CDR1 ENHRY, CDR2 SYGVKD. The CDR3 region has the DNA TGTGCCATCAGTGAGCGAGGGACGCTCGAGCAGTACTTC. Protein product: CAISERGTLEQYF.

The chain combines TRBV7-2 with TRBJ2-1, with 10 positions matching TRBD2. V gave up 2 bases and J gave up 4 bases; unmatched junction bases: 5. This CDR3 contains 16 residues. Germline V CDR1 and CDR2: SGHTA, FQGNSA. The CDR3 region has the DNA TGTGCCAGCAGCTTAACTAGCGGGATCTCTTACAATGAGCAGTTCTTC. Amino acids: CASSLTSGISYNEQFF.

V gene TRBV9 combines with J gene TRBJ2-1; 15 bases align to TRBD2. Looked up from germline, CDR1 is SGDLS and CDR2 is YYNGEE. This CDR3 is built from 18 residues. The junction had 8 bases not matched to a gene; V was cut back by 3 bases and J by 4 bases. The DNA for the CDR3 is TGTGCCAGCAGCGCAGCCCTAGGGACTAGCGGGGGGTACAATGAGCAGTTCTTC. Translating it yields CASSAALGTSGGYNEQFF.

This clonotype came up a few times. J is TRBJ2-3 and V is TRBV4-1, with 9 nucleotides matching TRBD2. The junction had 7 bases not matched to a gene; V was cut back by 1 base and J by 2 bases. Germline V gene data show CDR1 as MGHRA and CDR2 as YSYEKL. This CDR3 has 17 amino acids. This CDR3 reads CASSQVPAGGSTDTQYF. As DNA, the CDR3 is TGCGCCAGCAGCCAAGTCCCAGCGGGAGGTTCCACAGATACGCAGTATTTT.

V is TRBV20-1 and J is TRBJ2-3; D might be TRBD2 (6 bases). Germline CDR1 DFQATT, CDR2 SNEGSKA (reference sequence). Trimming stripped 0 bases from V and 1 base from J, with 14 bases between. The CDR3 contains 16 residues. The chain's CDR3 is CSARDFRASGTDTQYF. The CDR3 DNA sequence: TGCAGTGCTAGAGATTTCAGGGCTAGCGGCACAGATACGCAGTATTTT.

The chain joins TRBV6-2 or TRBV6-3 to TRBJ2-1, with 11 nucleotides matching TRBD2. The CDR3 length is 16 residues. The trim removed 4 bases at V and 5 bases at J, leaving 7 bases unmatched. Looked up from germline, CDR1 is MNHEY and CDR2 is SVGEGT. CDR3 DNA: TGTGCCAGCAGTTCGCAGACTAGCGGGATAGACAATGAGCAGTTCTTC. Its protein product is CASSSQTSGIDNEQFF.

This chain connects TRBV10-3 to TRBJ2-1; 8 bases match TRBD2. Per the germline V gene, CDR1 is ENHRY and CDR2 is SYGVKD. This CDR3 spans 15 amino acids. V gave up 0 bases and J gave up 7 bases; unmatched junction bases: 5. DNA of the CDR3: TGTGCCATCAGTGAGTCGACGACTAGCGTTAATGAGCAGTTCTTC. Amino acid sequence: CAISESTTSVNEQFF.

This clonotype was counted between two and nine times. The chain joins TRBV28 to TRBJ2-3; unclear D gene. V dropped 5 bases and J dropped 10 bases, with 10 bases sitting between them. The CDR3 loop spans 11 amino acids. In germline, CDR1 is MDHEN, CDR2 SYDVKM. CDR3 in amino acids: CASSRDSAQYF. The CDR3 DNA is TGTGCCAGCAGTCGCGACTCGGCGCAGTATTTT.

There are a few counts of this clonotype. The rearrangement links TRBV20-1 to TRBJ2-4, with 7 bases that match TRBD2. CDR1 DFQATT and CDR2 SNEGSKA come from the germline V gene (reference sequence). J was trimmed by 13 bases and V by 3 bases; bases with no gene match: 12. This CDR3 contains 13 residues. CDR3 coding DNA: TGCAGTGCTAGGACGGGGACTACGATGGAGCAGTACTTC. This translates into CSARTGTTMEQYF.

This sequence joins TRBV27 and TRBJ2-1, with 8 bases fitting TRBD1. J lost 6 bases, V lost 0 bases, and 4 bases had no gene match. Germline loops: CDR1 MNHEY, CDR2 SMNVEV (reference sequence). This CDR3 is built from 15 residues. The CDR3 DNA reads TGTGCCAGCAGTTTATCGACAGGGGAGGTCAATGAGCAGTTCTTC. Amino acid sequence: CASSLSTGEVNEQFF.

This chain joins TRBV6-1 and TRBJ1-5; no clear D. The CDR3 covers 14 residues. Germline values: CDR1 MNHNS, CDR2 SASEGT. Trimming left V 4 bases short and J 3 bases short, with 10 bases between. The CDR3, as DNA: TGTGCCAGCAGTGGAGAGCAACCCAATCAGCCCCAGCATTTT. This encodes CASSGEQPNQPQHF.

As concerns this clonotype: A read error may account for a junction end that differs from germline. V is TRBV7-7 and J is TRBJ1-5, with a possible D match to TRBD1 (6 bases). Germline CDR1 SSHAT, CDR2 FNYEAQ (reference sequence). The CDR3 consists of 16 residues. This CDR3 is CASSPRGGDSNQPQHF. Written as DNA, the CDR3 is TGTGCTAGCAGCCCGAGAGGGGGGGATAGCAATCAGCCCCAGCATTTT. Using reference TRBV7-7 and TRBJ1-5 for the parts outside the CDR3, the full variable domain is GAGVSQSPRYKVTKRGQDVTLRCDPISSHATLYWYQQALGQGPEFLTYFNYEAQPDKSGLPSDRFSAERPEGSISTLTIQRTEQRDSAMYRCASSPRGGDSNQPQHFGDGTRLSIL.

The CDR3 loop is CASSLTGTGNYGYTF. DNA of the CDR3: TGTGCCAGCAGTTTAACCGGGACAGGGAACTATGGCTACACCTTC. The chain uses TRBV27 and TRBJ1-2; the match to TRBD1 covers 9 bases. The CDR3 is 15 amino acids. Germline assignment: CDR1 MNHEY and CDR2 SMNVEV (reference sequence). Trimming took 2 bases from V and 2 from J; bases not matched to a gene: 3.

The gene calls are TRBV7-3 and TRBJ2-5; D ambiguous. Trimming shortened V by 6 bases and J by 5 bases, and 19 bases separated the two germline ends. The CDR3 runs to 15 residues. Germline assignment: CDR1 SGHTA and CDR2 FQGTGA. CDR3 sequence (DNA): TGTGCCAGCAGTCCTCTACCAACCCCCGGGGAGACCCAGTACTTC. Translated: CASSPLPTPGETQYF.

The V and J genes are TRBV7-2 and TRBJ2-7; the match to TRBD2 covers 12 bases. Germline values: CDR1 SGHTA, CDR2 FQGNSA. The CDR3 covers 15 residues. V shed 5 bases, J shed 7 bases, and the junction held 9 bases outside the gene matches. The CDR3 nucleotides are TGTGCCAGCAGCGGGCCTAGCGGGGGGGTGGGAGAGCAGTACTTC. Translated: CASSGPSGGVGEQYF.

This clonotype was observed a few times. The V gene is TRBV3-1, the J gene TRBJ2-1; D is possibly TRBD1 (6 bases). The germline CDR1 and CDR2 sequences are LGHDT and YNNKEL (reference sequence). V gave up 0 bases and J gave up 0 bases, with 18 bases separating them. CDR3 length: 19 residues. The CDR3 DNA is TGTGCCAGCAGCCAAGATCCGCAGGGGCGGTTCAGCTCCTACAATGAGCAGTTCTTC. It translates to CASSQDPQGRFSSYNEQFF.

The V call is TRBV3-1, the J call TRBJ2-1; D is undetermined. CDR3 size: 13 residues. Trimming left V 3 bases short and J 8 bases short, with 11 bases between. Germline CDR1 reads LGHDT; CDR2 reads YNNKEL (reference sequence). CDR3 protein: CASSQPPTYEQFF. For the CDR3, the DNA is TGTGCCAGCAGCCAGCCCCCTACGTATGAGCAGTTCTTC.

This clonotype was counted ten times or more. The V gene is TRBV29-1, the J gene TRBJ1-2, with 7 nucleotides matching TRBD1. The germline V gene encodes CDR1 SQVTM and CDR2 ANQGSEA. With V trimmed by 4 bases and J by 6 bases, 2 bases remained unmatched. The CDR3 has 11 amino acids. The CDR3 protein is CSVGQGHGYTF. In nucleotides, the CDR3 is TGCAGCGTTGGACAGGGCCATGGCTACACCTTC. The entire variable domain, with the rest obtained from reference TRBV29-1 and TRBJ1-2, is as follows: SAVISQKPSRDICQRGTSLTIQCQVDSQVTMMFWYRQQPGQSLTLIATANQGSEATYESGFVIDKFPISRPNLTFSTLTVSNMSPEDSSIYLCSVGQGHGYTFGSGTRLTVV.

The rearrangement links TRBV10-3 to TRBJ2-3; D possibly corresponds to TRBD1 (6 bases). The CDR3 contains 15 residues. Germline values: CDR1 ENHRY, CDR2 SYGVKD. The ends were cut back, 2 bases at V and 4 bases at J, with 13 bases in the middle. CDR3 nucleotides: TGTGCCATCAGTGAGGGGGGCGGAAGAGCAGATACGCAGTATTTT. Translating gives CAISEGGGRADTQYF.

This chain connects TRBV6-6 to TRBJ2-1, with TRBD2 matching over 7 bases. Germline CDR1 MNHNY, CDR2 SVGAGI (reference sequence). This CDR3 is built from 16 residues. V dropped 6 bases and J dropped 3; count of bases not matched to a gene: 11. CDR3 residues: CASRGLVGESYNEQFF. In nucleotides, the CDR3 is TGTGCCAGCAGAGGACTAGTAGGGGAAAGCTACAATGAGCAGTTCTTC.

This clonotype turned up a few times. The rearrangement uses TRBV6-1 and TRBJ2-1; 8 nucleotides align to TRBD2. The CDR3 totals 14 residues. CDR1 and CDR2 from the germline V gene are MNHNS and SASEGT. The J segment lost 3 bases and the V segment lost 8 bases, leaving 6 bases of the junction unmatched. CDR3 in DNA: TGTGCCAGCCGGCGGGGACTAGGCTACAATGAGCAGTTCTTC. The encoded protein is CASRRGLGYNEQFF.

This rearrangement joins TRBV6-1 to TRBJ2-1, with 9 bases fitting TRBD1. After removal of 1 base from V and 9 bases from J, the junction contained 4 bases not matched to a gene. Germline CDR1 is MNHNS and CDR2 is SASEGT. This CDR3 spans 14 amino acids. The CDR3 is CASSEGDRAAEQFF. CDR3 DNA: TGTGCCAGCAGTGAAGGGGACAGGGCTGCTGAGCAGTTCTTC.

The chain carries TRBV7-9 and TRBJ2-7, with 8 nucleotides matching TRBD2. CDR3 length equals 15 residues. Per the germline V gene, CDR1 is SEHNR and CDR2 is FQNEAQ (reference sequence). After removal of 2 bases from V and 2 bases from J, the junction contained 5 bases not matched to a gene. The CDR3 DNA sequence: TGTGCCAGCAGCTTACCGCGCGGGGGGACCTACGAGCAGTACTTC. Its protein product is CASSLPRGGTYEQYF. The variable domain in full, completed from reference TRBV7-9 and TRBJ2-7, reads DTGVSQNPRHKITKRGQNVTFRCDPISEHNRLYWYRQTLGQGPEFLTYFQNEAQLEKSRLLSDRFSAERPKGSFSTLEIQRTEQGDSAMYLCASSLPRGGTYEQYFGPGTRLTVT.

This clonotype was observed many times. This rearrangement joins TRBV20-1 to TRBJ2-1; the D is unclear. From germline, CDR1 is DFQATT and CDR2 SNEGSKA (reference sequence). V was trimmed by 5 bases and J by 0 bases, leaving 8 bases between them. This CDR3 contains 13 residues. As DNA, the CDR3 is TGCAGTGCTCAGGACGACTCCTACAATGAGCAGTTCTTC. Translated: CSAQDDSYNEQFF.

This clonotype was counted once. This sequence joins TRBV14 and TRBJ2-1; D could derive from TRBD1 or TRBD2 (5 bases each). Between the trimmed V and J ends, which lost 2 bases and 2 bases, there was a span of 10 bases. Per germline, CDR1 SGHDN and CDR2 FVKESK. The CDR3 spans 15 residues. The CDR3 nucleotides are TGTGCCAGCAGCCAATCCAGGGAGCCCTACAATGAGCAGTTCTTC. It is translated as CASSQSREPYNEQFF.

The chain recombines TRBV5-5 with TRBJ2-1; D is undetermined. Germline assignment: CDR1 SGHKS and CDR2 YYEKEE (reference sequence). V gave up 0 bases and J gave up 1 base, with 11 bases separating them. The CDR3 length is 16 residues. CDR3 coding DNA: TGTGCCAGCAGCTTGGCCAGCGTAGGGTCCTACAATGAGCAGTTCTTC. It codes for CASSLASVGSYNEQFF. The full variable domain, with the rest looked up from reference TRBV5-5 and TRBJ2-1, is DAGVTQSPTHLIKTRGQQVTLRCSPISGHKSVSWYQQVLGQGPQFIFQYYEKEERGRGNFPDRFSARQFPNYSSELNVNALLLGDSALYLCASSLASVGSYNEQFFGPGTRLTVL.

This clonotype was picked up a small number of times. V is TRBV27 and J is TRBJ2-5; TRBD2 agrees at 9 bases. Matching the DNA end better, TRBJ2-4 makes the J call doubtful. The CDR3 loop spans 17 amino acids. Per the germline V gene, CDR1 is MNHEY and CDR2 is SMNVEV (reference sequence). Here the CDR3 DNA reads TGTGCCAGCAGCCGGACTAGCGAAGGGAGGTACGGAAACATTCAGTACTTC. It is translated as CASSRTSEGRYGNIQYF.

The chain has TRBV2 and TRBJ2-6; the D gene is possibly TRBD1 (5 bases). From germline, CDR1 is SNHLY and CDR2 FYNNEI. CDR3 length equals 19 residues. Deletions cut 4 bases from V and 2 bases from J, with 21 bases between. CDR3 protein: CASSGRVGAFLAGANVLTF. The CDR3 DNA follows: TGTGCCAGCAGTGGACGGGTAGGGGCCTTTCTAGCTGGGGCCAACGTCCTGACTTTC.

The rearrangement links TRBV5-1 to TRBJ1-2; possible D gene TRBD1, 5 bases. The CDR3 contains 13 residues. The germline V and J ends were trimmed by 4 bases and 8 bases, with 15 bases remaining between them. The germline CDR1 and CDR2 sequences are SGHRS and YFSETQ. The CDR3 loop is CASSPDTTRGYTF. CDR3 coding DNA: TGCGCCAGCAGCCCGGACACGACAAGGGGCTACACCTTC.